This TCR beta chain is from a study of immune evolution from preneoplasia to lung adenocarcinoma. Study findings and constraints: Normal lung had the highest top T cell clone frequencies.

Trimming stripped 0 bases from V and 0 bases from J, with 3 bases between. The CDR3 is made up of 14 amino acids. Per the germline V gene, CDR1 is SGDLS and CDR2 is YYNGEE. Some clones are missing from TCRdb's copy, which holds only in-frame ones; the method was immunoSEQ multiplex PCR. The table shows several thousand clones, with more than 65% occurring only once. A word on this clone: Its specificity is not known.

The chain is built from TRBV9 and TRBJ1-4; unclear D gene. The specimen was FFPE adjacent normal lung tissue. The sequence came from a person aged 55-85 years with lung adenocarcinoma. The CDR3 nucleotides read TGTGCCAGCAGCGTAGAACCAACTAATGAAAAACTGTTTTTT. Residues: CASSVEPTNEKLFF.